This T cell receptor (beta chain) stems from a study of blood T cell repertoires in COVID-19 (dated by TCRdb to 2020 to 2021). Some background on the complete study: The collaborator samples originated in the United States, Italy and Spain and spanned the acute and convalescent phases of COVID-19. The material from the prospective study consisted of cDNA or gDNA derived from T cells, B-cell-depleted T cells, or PBMCs. Subjects who had been exposed to COVID-19, were actively infected with it, or had recovered from it provided the deeply sampled blood TCRbeta repertoires that made up the dataset. A freely available public database, intended as a resource for researchers studying the immune response to SARS-CoV-2, is where the repertoires were released. Samples were obtained from the ongoing ImmuneRACE study (first 160 participants) and from approximately 1,200 subjects provided by 6 global collaborators. Sample metadata almost always included a de-identified subject ID, COVID-19 status, age in years and sex. HLA class I and class II types, where available, came from metadata supplied by the sample provider rather than from assay-based typing. What the research found in general, with its limitations: The quantity of clinical and demographic metadata differed by source and by participant and was supplied without curation.

TCRbeta CDR3 regions were amplified from genomic DNA using the immunoSEQ Assay, a bias-controlled multiplex PCR. Turning to the authors' computational methods: The number of nucleated cells in each sample was estimated from the amplification of reference gene primers within the assay. To quantify the absolute abundance of each unique TCRbeta CDR3 rearrangement, sequence reads were collapsed and filtered. For each sample, productive Simpson clonality was calculated by taking the square root of Simpson's diversity index across productive rearrangements. The clones in this table, taken by TCRdb from immuneACCESS, are in-frame only. Not every clone is retained; where verified, under half of the shortfall comes from an unresolved V gene, and the cause of the rest is unknown. Clone size and V and J calls were adopted from that table, with D and trimming inferred from the DNA. Present in this sample are 150,000 to 200,000 clones, roughly 81% of which were seen just once. The ten largest clones add up to about 11% of the sample.

Germline trimming amounts to 2 bases on V and 9 bases on J, with 10 as the count of junction bases outside the gene matches. According to the germline V gene, CDR1 reads KGHDR and CDR2 reads SFDVKD. There are 16 amino acids in the CDR3, from cysteine to phenylalanine inclusive. Solely the CDR3 DNA is kept, with 48 bases framed from the first base. One collaborating source in Seattle enrolled patients during active infection and followed them longitudinally through the course of disease. Each collaborating institution followed its own protocols to collect whole blood in K2EDTA tubes. For TCRbeta analysis, collaborators shipped samples as frozen whole blood, isolated PBMCs, or DNA extracted from either of those sample types. A word on this clone: This receptor's antigen is unknown. The sample holds no much larger clone one base away, and base qualities are not on file.

Sequencing used peripheral blood. The sequence is built from TRBV24-1 and TRBJ1-5; TRBD1 agrees with 9 junctional bases. This receptor was taken from a woman of 80 years or more with COVID-19, enrolled during active disease. The CDR3 region: CATSDSGTGYLPPQHF. The nucleotide sequence is TGTGCCACCAGTGATTCCGGGACAGGGTATCTACCGCCCCAGCATTTT.